The 20 T cell receptor beta chains reported below all come from one sample, sequenced in a study of cytomegalovirus exposure and HLA in healthy donors. A multiplex PCR was run with 60 Vbeta primers and 13 Jbeta primers. Only in-frame clones appear in the TCRdb table, and some are missing; sequencing was by immunoSEQ multiplex PCR. Of 150,000 or so clones listed, 75% to 90% were seen once; the top ten hold about a tenth. The specimen sequenced was PBMCs. These receptors came from a young man in good health and CMV-seropositive.

The chain couples TRBV5-1 to TRBJ2-2; D is undetermined. This CDR3 region has 12 residues. V gave up 4 bases and J gave up 4 bases, with 5 bases separating them. Per the germline V gene, CDR1 is SGHRS and CDR2 is YFSETQ. The CDR3 nucleotides read TGCGCCAGCAGCCTATTCACCGGGGAGCTGTTTTTT. Protein: CASSLFTGELFF.

The rearrangement uses TRBV2 and TRBJ2-1; tentative D call: TRBD2 (5 bases). The germline V gene has CDR1 SNHLY and CDR2 FYNNEI. The CDR3 is 15 residues long. Trimming removed 0 bases at V and 7 bases at J, with 13 bases between. In nucleotides, the CDR3 is TGTGCCAGCAGTGAAGCGAGGACTGGGGATAATGAGCAGTTCTTC. This translates into CASSEARTGDNEQFF.

This sequence joins TRBV7-3 and TRBJ2-1, with 13 bases fitting TRBD2. Trimming cost V 2 bases and J 9 bases; bases outside gene matches: 7. The CDR3 has 16 residues. Per germline, CDR1 SGHTA and CDR2 FQGTGA. In DNA, the CDR3 is TGTGCCAGCAGCTTAGGGGGGACTAGCGGGGATTTTGAGCAGTTCTTC. As protein: CASSLGGTSGDFEQFF.

The chain uses TRBV14 and TRBJ2-5; weak D call: TRBD1 (6 bases). The germline V and J ends were trimmed by 5 bases and 1 base, with 23 bases remaining between them. Germline lookup yields CDR1 SGHDN and CDR2 FVKESK. The CDR3 extends over 18 amino acids. CDR3 in amino acids: CASSSTTWTARIQETQYF. The CDR3 DNA follows: TGTGCCAGCAGCTCCACGACTTGGACAGCCCGGATCCAAGAGACCCAGTACTTC. Combining the CDR3 with reference TRBV14 and TRBJ2-5 gives the whole variable domain EAGVTQFPSHSVIEKGQTVTLRCDPISGHDNLYWYRRVMGKEIKFLLHFVKESKQDESGMPNNRFLAERTGGTYSTLKVQPAELEDSGVYFCASSSTTWTARIQETQYFGPGTRLLVL.

The J gene is TRBJ2-7, the V gene TRBV7-4; 11 bases are shared with TRBD1. Unmatched junction bases numbered 8, after V lost 2 bases and J lost 5 bases. CDR1 and CDR2 (germline): SGHVT, SQSDAQ. This CDR3 spans 16 amino acids. CDR3 DNA sequence: TGTGCCAGCAGCTTATTTGGACAGGGGGCTAGTAACGAGCAGTACTTC. It codes for CASSLFGQGASNEQYF.

V gene TRBV4-3 combines with J gene TRBJ1-6; the match to TRBD1 covers 10 bases. V lost 3 bases, J lost 9 bases, and 5 bases stayed unmatched. Germline CDR1 and CDR2: LGHNA and YSLEER. CDR3 length: 15 residues. CDR3 sequence (DNA): TGCGCCAGCAGCCAGGGGACAGGGGCGTCTTCACCCCTCCACTTT. It encodes CASSQGTGASSPLHF.

This rearrangement joins TRBV27 to TRBJ2-7, with D possibly being TRBD2 (7 bases). This CDR3 has 16 amino acids. Germline values: CDR1 MNHEY, CDR2 SMNVEV (reference sequence). The ends were cut back, 5 bases at V and 3 bases at J, with 20 bases in the middle. The CDR3 nucleotides read TGTGCCAGCAGTGTATTACAGGGAGGGGGGTTCTACGAGCAGTACTTC. Its translation is CASSVLQGGGFYEQYF.

The chain couples TRBV19 to TRBJ2-2; 11 bases map to TRBD1. This CDR3 has 19 amino acids. V trimming: 8 bases; J trimming: 0 bases; junction bases outside the gene matches: 14. In germline, CDR1 is LNHDA, CDR2 SQIVND (reference sequence). CDR3 sequence (DNA): TGTGCCAGTGGGGGGTTTGGACAGGGGGCTCCCTCGAACACCGGGGAGCTGTTTTTT. Translated: CASGGFGQGAPSNTGELFF.

This clone turned up a few times. The chain is built from TRBV9 and TRBJ1-1; the match to TRBD1 covers 8 bases. Per the germline V gene, CDR1 is SGDLS and CDR2 is YYNGEE. The CDR3 is 14 amino acids. The V segment lost 2 bases and the J segment 4 bases; nucleotides outside the gene matches: 4. CDR3 nucleotide sequence: TGTGCCAGCAGCGTCACAGGGGGTATCACTGAAGCTTTCTTT. This encodes CASSVTGGITEAFF. Drawing the rest from reference TRBV9 and TRBJ1-1, the complete variable domain is DSGVTQTPKHLITATGQRVTLRCSPRSGDLSVYWYQQSLDQGLQFLIQYYNGEERAKGNILERFSAQQFPDLHSELNLSSLELGDSALYFCASSVTGGITEAFFGQGTRLTVV.

The rearrangement uses TRBV6-1 and TRBJ2-1; no reliable D call. V was shortened by 3 bases and J by 4 bases, with 13 bases between the two germline ends. Per germline, CDR1 MNHNS and CDR2 SASEGT. The CDR3 has 15 amino acids. For the CDR3, the DNA is TGTGCCAGCAGTGAGACATACTCCCTTTACAATGAGCAGTTCTTC. This translates into CASSETYSLYNEQFF.

This clone was recorded a few times. This chain links TRBV7-9 with TRBJ1-2; D possibly corresponds to TRBD1 (5 bases). The germline V gene encodes CDR1 SEHNR and CDR2 FQNEAQ (reference sequence). V was clipped by 4 bases and J by 3 bases, with 15 bases between them. The CDR3 extends over 15 amino acids. CDR3 residues: CASSSHRGFHYGYTF. The CDR3 nucleotides are TGTGCCAGCAGCTCGCATAGGGGATTTCACTATGGCTACACCTTC.

The V gene is TRBV19, the J gene TRBJ2-3, with 8 nucleotides matching TRBD2. The CDR3 has 17 residues. The germline V gene encodes CDR1 LNHDA and CDR2 SQIVND (reference sequence). After removal of 4 bases from V and 0 bases from J, the junction contained 9 bases not matched to a gene. The DNA of the CDR3 is TGTGCCAGTAGTAAGGATTCGGGGGGGCCCAGCACAGATACGCAGTATTTT. Residues: CASSKDSGGPSTDTQYF.

The chain recombines TRBV6-5 with TRBJ1-4; TRBD1 aligns across 9 bases. The V segment lost 6 bases and the J segment 6 bases; nucleotides outside the gene matches: 5. Germline V gives CDR1 MNHEY, CDR2 SVGAGI. The CDR3 spans 14 residues. CDR3 sequence (DNA): TGTGCCAGCAGCAACAGGGGGCTGTATGAAAAACTGTTTTTT. It translates to CASSNRGLYEKLFF.

The V and J genes are TRBV18 and TRBJ1-2; 7 bases fit TRBD1. The ends lost 6 bases at V and 7 bases at J; junction bases unmatched: 17. CDR1 is KGHSH and CDR2 is LQKENI in the germline V gene. The CDR3 is 16 residues long. CDR3 nucleotides: TGTGCCAGCTCCCCGAGCCGGGACAGCTTTAGACGTGGCTACACCTTC. Residues: CASSPSRDSFRRGYTF. Drawing the rest from reference TRBV18 and TRBJ1-2, the complete variable domain is NAGVMQNPRHLVRRRGQEARLRCSPMKGHSHVYWYRQLPEEGLKFMVYLQKENIIDESGMPKERFSAEFPKEGPSILRIQQVVRGDSAAYFCASSPSRDSFRRGYTFGSGTRLTVV.

The genes are TRBV4-1 and TRBJ1-1; tentatively, D is TRBD1 (5 bases). Germline V gene sequence: CDR1 MGHRA, CDR2 YSYEKL. V lost 5 bases and J lost 1, with 8 bases in between. The CDR3 runs 13 residues. The DNA of the CDR3 is TGCGCCAGCAGCGGTAGGGGGAACACTGAAGCTTTCTTT. Amino acid sequence: CASSGRGNTEAFF.

This clone showed up just a few times. The V call is TRBV9, the J call TRBJ2-1; a possible D gene is TRBD2 (5 bases). Germline V gene sequence: CDR1 SGDLS, CDR2 YYNGEE. V lost 0 bases and J lost 7, with 14 bases in between. CDR3 length: 15 residues. CDR3 DNA sequence: TGTGCCAGCAGCGTAGGCGTCTCCACGGGGAATGAGCAGTTCTTC. It codes for CASSVGVSTGNEQFF.

This chain's CDR3 is CATSQGFYYGYTF. Here the CDR3 DNA reads TGTGCCACCTCACAGGGATTTTACTATGGCTACACCTTC. This chain joins TRBV27 and TRBJ1-2; perhaps TRBD1 as D (6 bases). V shed 10 bases and J shed 3 bases, with 15 bases lying between them. This CDR3 has 13 residues. Germline V gene lookup returns CDR1 MNHEY and CDR2 SMNVEV (reference sequence).

The chain uses TRBV30 and TRBJ1-1; D perhaps matches TRBD1 (5 bases). The CDR3 spans 12 residues. Germline V gene sequence: CDR1 GTSNPN, CDR2 SVGIG (reference sequence). The V end was cut by 3 bases, the J end by 5 bases, with 10 bases between. The CDR3 DNA reads as TGTGCCTGGAGGACAGAACGGACTGAAGCTTTCTTT. Its protein product is CAWRTERTEAFF.

The rearrangement links TRBV11-2 to TRBJ1-3; D gene unclear. V dropped 3 bases and J dropped 3 bases, with 12 bases sitting between them. The CDR3 is 15 amino acids. The germline V gene encodes CDR1 SGHAT and CDR2 FQNNGV. CDR3 DNA: TGTGCCAGCAGCTTTCGCCCAGGAGGTGGAAACACCATATATTTT. Translating gives CASSFRPGGGNTIYF.

The rearrangement links TRBV4-3 to TRBJ2-7; D ambiguous. Between the trimmed V and J ends, which lost 1 base and 3 bases, there was a span of 13 bases. The CDR3 consists of 15 residues. CDR1 and CDR2 (germline): LGHNA, YSLEER. DNA for the CDR3: TGCGCCAGCAGCCAAGGTGCAGGCGTCGACTACGAGCAGTACTTC. It translates to CASSQGAGVDYEQYF.